What follows are 17 T cell receptor beta chains derived from one specimen sequenced in a study of T cell responses to AZD1222 COVID-19 vaccine. This table comes from immunoSEQ multiplex PCR, and its TCRdb copy is limited to in-frame clones, with some not included. The sample records about 110,000 clones, 85% to 95% being singletons. This material consisted of peripheral blood, taken on day 0 of AZD1222 vaccination. The receptors stem from an adult in good health.

This clone was detected a few times. The chain is built from TRBV5-1 and TRBJ1-1; D possibly corresponds to TRBD1 (6 bases). Per the germline V gene, CDR1 is SGHRS and CDR2 is YFSETQ. The CDR3 consists of 13 residues. V lost 7 bases, J lost 5 bases, and 15 bases lay in between. The CDR3 sequence is CASAFGGGTEAFF. The CDR3 coding sequence is TGCGCCAGCGCCTTCGGAGGGGGAACTGAAGCTTTCTTT.

DNA of the CDR3: TGTGCCATCAGACCCCAACAGGGGCAAAATTCACCCCTCCACTTT. It translates to CAIRPQQGQNSPLHF. The rearrangement uses TRBV10-3 and TRBJ1-6; 7 positions agree with TRBD1. The CDR3 is 15 residues long. V lost 6 bases to trimming and J lost 7 bases; unmatched junction nucleotides: 9. Germline CDR1 reads ENHRY; CDR2 reads SYGVKD.

This chain joins TRBV4-2 and TRBJ1-2; TRBD1 aligns across 8 bases. The CDR3 extends over 13 amino acids. CDR1 is LGHNA, CDR2 YNFKEQ, per germline. V lost 10 bases and J lost 3; bases outside the gene matches: 7. CDR3 coding DNA: TGTGCCACCCTTTCGGACAGGGACTATGGCTACACCTTC. Amino acids: CATLSDRDYGYTF.

The CDR3: CASSTPTVANYGYTF. In DNA, the CDR3 is TGTGCCAGCAGTACCCCGACAGTAGCTAACTATGGCTACACCTTC. This chain connects TRBV28 to TRBJ1-2, with D possibly TRBD1 on 5 matching bases. V dropped 5 bases and J dropped 0 bases, with 13 bases sitting between them. CDR1 MDHEN and CDR2 SYDVKM come from the germline V gene. This CDR3 comprises 15 residues.

J is TRBJ2-7 and V is TRBV29-1; no clear D gene. From germline, CDR1 is SQVTM and CDR2 ANQGSEA. V was pared by 1 base and J by 1 base, with 5 bases between. The CDR3 totals 12 residues. The CDR3 here is CSVEGASYEQYF. CDR3 DNA sequence: TGCAGCGTTGAAGGGGCTTCCTACGAGCAGTACTTC.

The chain joins TRBV7-2 to TRBJ2-7; D is uncertain. Germline CDR1 reads SGHTA; CDR2 reads FQGNSA. V gave up 6 bases and J gave up 2 bases, with 14 bases separating them. This CDR3 contains 14 residues. CDR3 in DNA: TGTGCCAGCAGATTACAGCTTATCGCCTACGAGCAGTACTTC. As protein: CASRLQLIAYEQYF.

The rearrangement joins TRBV9 to TRBJ2-5, with D perhaps matching TRBD1 or TRBD2 (7 bases each). The CDR3 contains 15 residues. V shed 3 bases and J shed 7 bases, with 19 bases lying between them. Germline V CDR1 and CDR2: SGDLS, YYNGEE. Here the CDR3 reads CASSGAGGDLGTQYF. DNA for the CDR3: TGTGCCAGCAGCGGCGCAGGGGGGGATCTCGGGACCCAGTACTTC.

This chain joins TRBV30 and TRBJ1-4; 10 nucleotides agree with TRBD1. The CDR3 totals 18 residues. Germline CDR1 reads GTSNPN; CDR2 reads SVGIG (reference sequence). V gave up 0 bases and J gave up 5 bases; unmatched junction bases: 12. CDR3 coding DNA: TGTGCCTGGAGTGTAAAGGGAACCCGGGACAGGGGAAATGAAAAACTGTTTTTT. It encodes CAWSVKGTRDRGNEKLFF.

This chain joins TRBV7-9 and TRBJ2-3; D remains ambiguous. V dropped 0 bases and J dropped 2 bases, with 0 bases sitting between them. Looked up from germline, CDR1 is SEHNR and CDR2 is FQNEAQ (reference sequence). This CDR3 region has 12 residues. DNA for the CDR3: TGTGCCAGCAGCTTAGCCACAGATACGCAGTATTTT. Translating gives CASSLATDTQYF.

This sequence joins TRBV18 and TRBJ1-6; TRBD1 might be the D (6 bases). Trimming shortened V by 3 bases and J by 10 bases, and 10 bases separated the two germline ends. Germline assignment: CDR1 KGHSH and CDR2 LQKENI. The CDR3 extends over 13 amino acids. CDR3 bases: TGTGCCAGCTCACCGGACAGTTCCTCACCCCTCCACTTT. Translation: CASSPDSSSPLHF.

This chain joins TRBV4-1 and TRBJ1-1, with TRBD1 identical over 7 bases. V shed 4 bases, J shed 5 bases, and the junction held 13 bases outside the gene matches. This CDR3 region has 16 residues. Germline assignment: CDR1 MGHRA and CDR2 YSYEKL. CDR3 bases: TGCGCCAGCAGCCGCGGCCTCGGACAGGTGGATACTGAAGCTTTCTTT. Its translation is CASSRGLGQVDTEAFF.

This chain links TRBV5-1 with TRBJ2-2; TRBD2 matches 8 bases. V shed 0 bases and J 2 bases; nucleotides not matched to a gene: 3. The CDR3 is made up of 16 amino acids. Germline assignment: CDR1 SGHRS and CDR2 YFSETQ. In DNA, the CDR3 is TGCGCCAGCAGCTTGGAAACTAGCGGAAACACCGGGGAGCTGTTTTTT. Translation gives CASSLETSGNTGELFF.

The chain combines TRBV18 with TRBJ2-1; D is undetermined. Germline V CDR1 and CDR2: KGHSH, LQKENI. There are 13 residues in the CDR3. Trimming removed 6 bases from V and 0 bases from J, with 6 bases in between. The CDR3 reads CASSRSSYNEQFF. CDR3 DNA sequence: TGTGCCAGCTCTCGTAGCTCCTACAATGAGCAGTTCTTC.

The rearrangement links TRBV7-2 to TRBJ1-1; D unresolved. The germline V gene encodes CDR1 SGHTA and CDR2 FQGNSA. Trimming took off 1 base at V and 4 bases at J, with 13 bases between the two ends. This CDR3 comprises 15 residues. This CDR3 reads CASSLVGLGGTEAFF. The DNA of the CDR3 is TGTGCCAGCAGCTTAGTCGGGCTGGGAGGCACTGAAGCTTTCTTT.

For the CDR3, the DNA is TGTGCCAGCAGCCTCCGGGACACTGAAGCTTTCTTT. Translating gives CASSLRDTEAFF. The gene calls are TRBV3-1 (or the pseudogene TRBV3-2) and TRBJ1-1; D remains unclear. Trimming removed 4 bases at V and 3 bases at J, with 6 bases between. This CDR3 comprises 12 residues. Germline V lookup: CDR1 LGHDT, CDR2 YNNKEL (reference sequence).

V is TRBV3-1 (or the pseudogene TRBV3-2) and J is TRBJ1-4; D is perhaps TRBD1 (5 bases). The V gene's germline CDR1 is LGHDT and CDR2 YNNKEL (reference sequence). Trimming pared 3 bases from V and 6 bases from J, leaving 17 bases between. The CDR3 is made up of 16 amino acids. Here the CDR3 reads CASSHHKRLTDEKLFF. Written as DNA, the CDR3 is TGTGCCAGCAGCCATCACAAGAGGTTGACAGATGAAAAACTGTTTTTT.

A single count supports this clone. The chain has TRBV6-5 and TRBJ2-5; TRBD1 agrees at 9 bases. With V trimmed by 7 bases and J by 5 bases, 5 bases remained unmatched. In germline, CDR1 is MNHEY, CDR2 SVGAGI. The CDR3 totals 13 residues. The CDR3 here is CASTQTGGETQYF. The CDR3 DNA reads as TGTGCCAGCACCCAGACAGGGGGGGAGACCCAGTACTTC.